These 5 T cell receptor beta chains came from one sample sequenced in a study of shared clonotypes between healthy human individuals. The method was immunoSEQ multiplex PCR; TCRdb's version includes in-frame clones alone and lacks a portion of them. The sample includes over a million clones, about 98.5% of them seen just once. Input material: naive CD4+ T cells sorted from blood. Indicated subset: CD45RA+ positively selected. The receptors were sampled from a man aged 30-40 years in good health.

The J gene is TRBJ1-2, the V gene TRBV28; no reliable D call. V shed 8 bases and J shed 2 bases, with 15 bases lying between them. Germline V gives CDR1 MDHEN, CDR2 SYDVKM. The CDR3 runs to 14 residues. DNA of the CDR3: TGTGCCAGCGATCCCCGCCCCCCCAACTATGGCTACACCTTC. This codes for CASDPRPPNYGYTF.

The V call is TRBV2, the J call TRBJ2-7; the D gene is possibly TRBD1 (6 bases). This CDR3 comprises 13 residues. The V end lost 7 bases, the J end lost 3 bases, and 13 bases lay between the germline ends. In germline, CDR1 is SNHLY, CDR2 FYNNEI. CDR3: CASKDSIDYEQYF. Written as DNA, the CDR3 is TGTGCCAGCAAGGACAGTATAGACTACGAGCAGTACTTC. The full variable domain, in which reference TRBV2 and TRBJ2-7 provide the parts outside the CDR3, is EPEVTQTPSHQVTQMGQEVILRCVPISNHLYFYWYRQILGQKVEFLVSFYNNEISEKSEIFDDQFSVERPDGSNFTLKIRSTKLEDSAMYFCASKDSIDYEQYFGPGTRLTVT.

This sequence joins TRBV5-1 and TRBJ2-1; 11 bases are shared with TRBD2. There are 15 residues in the CDR3. Germline V lookup: CDR1 SGHRS, CDR2 YFSETQ. V lost 5 bases and J lost 5; bases outside the gene matches: 6. The CDR3 loop reads CASRYTSGSNNEQFF. The CDR3 DNA is TGCGCCAGCAGGTACACTAGCGGGAGTAACAATGAGCAGTTCTTC.

The chain links TRBV7-8 to TRBJ2-3; no clear D gene. Deletions cut 1 base from V and 1 base from J, with 12 bases between. The CDR3 is 16 residues long. The germline gives CDR1 SGHVS, CDR2 FQNEAQ. The CDR3 nucleotides read TGTGCCAGCAGCTTAGTTCGGCCGCCCCGCACAGATACGCAGTATTTT. It yields the protein CASSLVRPPRTDTQYF.

This clone was seen a single time. This chain links TRBV5-4 with TRBJ2-5; maybe TRBD2 (6 bases). Germline lookup yields CDR1 SGHNT and CDR2 YYREEE (reference sequence). The length of the CDR3 is 15 residues. The germline V and J ends were trimmed by 0 bases and 5 bases, with 14 bases remaining between them. The CDR3 DNA sequence: TGTGCCAGCAGCTTGGTATCGGGAGATCTTGAGACCCAGTACTTC. Amino acids: CASSLVSGDLETQYF. The variable domain in full, with the rest retrieved from reference TRBV5-4 and TRBJ2-5, is ETGVTQSPTHLIKTRGQQVTLRCSSQSGHNTVSWYQQALGQGPQFIFQYYREEENGRGNFPPRFSGLQFPNYSSELNVNALELDDSALYLCASSLVSGDLETQYFGPGTRLLVL.